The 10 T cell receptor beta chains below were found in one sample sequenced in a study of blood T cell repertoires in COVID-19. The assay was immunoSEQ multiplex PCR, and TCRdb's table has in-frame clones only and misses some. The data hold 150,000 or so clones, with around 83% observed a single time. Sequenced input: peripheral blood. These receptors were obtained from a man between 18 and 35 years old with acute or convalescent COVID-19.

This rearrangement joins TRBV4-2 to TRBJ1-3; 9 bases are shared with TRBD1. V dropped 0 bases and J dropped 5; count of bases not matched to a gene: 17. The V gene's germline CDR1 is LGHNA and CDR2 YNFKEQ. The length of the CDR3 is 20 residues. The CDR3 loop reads CASSQDLIGGGQGYRNTIYF. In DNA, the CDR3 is TGTGCCAGCAGCCAAGATCTAATAGGAGGGGGACAGGGATATAGAAACACCATATATTTT.

The CDR3 DNA reads TGTGCCTGGAGGGCAGGGGTATTCGGCTACACCTTC. This translates into CAWRAGVFGYTF. The rearrangement links TRBV30 to TRBJ1-2, with TRBD1 as a possible D gene (6 bases). The V and J ends lost 3 bases and 8 bases respectively, with 13 bases between them. The CDR3 spans 12 residues. CDR1 is GTSNPN and CDR2 is SVGIG in the germline V gene (reference sequence).

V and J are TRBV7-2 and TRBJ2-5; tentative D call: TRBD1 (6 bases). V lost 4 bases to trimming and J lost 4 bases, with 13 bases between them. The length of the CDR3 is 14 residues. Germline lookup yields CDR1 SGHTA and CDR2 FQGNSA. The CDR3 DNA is TGTGCCAGCAGCTACCACAGGGTTGTAGAGACCCAGTACTTC. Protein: CASSYHRVVETQYF.

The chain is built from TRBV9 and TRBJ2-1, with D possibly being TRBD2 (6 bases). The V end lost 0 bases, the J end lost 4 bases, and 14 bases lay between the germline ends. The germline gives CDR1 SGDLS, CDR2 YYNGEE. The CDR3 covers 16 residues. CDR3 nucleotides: TGTGCCAGCAGCGTAGAATCACTAGCTACTTACAATGAGCAGTTCTTC. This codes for CASSVESLATYNEQFF.

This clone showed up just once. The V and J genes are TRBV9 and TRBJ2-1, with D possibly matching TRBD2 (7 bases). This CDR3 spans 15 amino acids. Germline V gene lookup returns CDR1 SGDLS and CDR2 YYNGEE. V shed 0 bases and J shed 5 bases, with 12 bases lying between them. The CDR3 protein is CASSVDEGGHNEQFF. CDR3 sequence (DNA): TGTGCCAGCAGCGTAGATGAGGGGGGGCACAATGAGCAGTTCTTC.

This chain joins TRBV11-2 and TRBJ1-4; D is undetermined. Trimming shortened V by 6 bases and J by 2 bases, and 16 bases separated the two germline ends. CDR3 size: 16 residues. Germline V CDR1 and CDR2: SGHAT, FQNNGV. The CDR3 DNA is TGTGCCAGCAGTCGGACGGGAGTTGTGACTAATGAAAAACTGTTTTTT. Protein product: CASSRTGVVTNEKLFF.

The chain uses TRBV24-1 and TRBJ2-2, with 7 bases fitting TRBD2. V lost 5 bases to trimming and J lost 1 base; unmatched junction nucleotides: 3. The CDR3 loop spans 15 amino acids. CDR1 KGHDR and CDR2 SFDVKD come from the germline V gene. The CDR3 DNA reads TGTGCCACCAGTGCTGGGGGGGGGAACACCGGGGAGCTGTTTTTT. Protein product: CATSAGGGNTGELFF.

Here the CDR3 DNA reads TGTGCCAGCAGTTCCGGTAACACCGGGGAGCTGTTTTTT. This encodes CASSSGNTGELFF. V and J are TRBV6-2 or TRBV6-3 and TRBJ2-2; D unresolved. This CDR3 has 13 amino acids. Trimming took off 4 bases at V and 2 bases at J, with 5 bases between the two ends. CDR1 and CDR2 from the germline V gene are MNHEY and SVGEGT.

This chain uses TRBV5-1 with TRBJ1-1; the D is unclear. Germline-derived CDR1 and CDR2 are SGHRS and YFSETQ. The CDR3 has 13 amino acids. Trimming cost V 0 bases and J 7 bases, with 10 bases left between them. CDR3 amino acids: CASSLGGEGEAFF. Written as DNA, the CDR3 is TGCGCCAGCAGCTTGGGCGGTGAGGGTGAAGCTTTCTTT.

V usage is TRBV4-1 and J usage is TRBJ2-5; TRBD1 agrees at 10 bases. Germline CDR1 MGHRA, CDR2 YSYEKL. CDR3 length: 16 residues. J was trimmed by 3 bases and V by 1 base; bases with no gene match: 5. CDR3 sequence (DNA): TGCGCCAGCAGCCAAGCCGGGACAGGGGTTAAAGAGACCCAGTACTTC. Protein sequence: CASSQAGTGVKETQYF.